This TCR beta chain was identified during a study of shared clonotypes between healthy human individuals. Per germline, CDR1 MGHRA and CDR2 YSYEKL. J gave up 8 bases and V 4 bases, and 4 bases lay outside the gene matches. The CDR3 consists of 14 residues. This table comes from immunoSEQ multiplex PCR, and its TCRdb copy is limited to in-frame clones, with some not included. The data hold approximately 650,000 clones, with just under 97% observed a single time. The naive CD8 fraction comprised CD45RO-negative cells positively selected for CCR7 and excluded terminally differentiated effector memory CD45RA+ cells.

What was sequenced was naive CD8+ T cells sorted from blood. The chain couples TRBV4-1 to TRBJ2-1; 11 bases agree with TRBD2. The receptor's source is a woman in her twenties or thirties in good health. The CDR3 sequence: CASSPGTSGYEQFF. The CDR3 nucleotides read TGCGCCAGCAGCCCCGGGACTAGCGGATATGAGCAGTTCTTC.